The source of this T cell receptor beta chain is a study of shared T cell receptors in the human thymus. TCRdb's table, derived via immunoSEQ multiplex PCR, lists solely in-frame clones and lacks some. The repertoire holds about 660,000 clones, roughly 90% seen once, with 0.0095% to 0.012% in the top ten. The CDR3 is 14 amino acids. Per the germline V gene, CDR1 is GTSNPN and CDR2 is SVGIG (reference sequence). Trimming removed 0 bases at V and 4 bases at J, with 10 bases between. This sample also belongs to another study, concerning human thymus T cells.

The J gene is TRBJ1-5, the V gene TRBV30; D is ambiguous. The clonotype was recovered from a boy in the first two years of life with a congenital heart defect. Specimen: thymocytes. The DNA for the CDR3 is TGTGCCTGGAGTGTACGTCTGGAGAATCAGCCCCAGCATTTT. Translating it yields CAWSVRLENQPQHF.